This TCR beta chain was retrieved from a study of blood T cells in healthy people across ages. This clonotype was recorded at least ten times. A J-beta primer mix and a sample-barcoded 5' primer were used in a second PCR of roughly 6 to 11 cycles. TCRdb ran MiXCR on the 5' RACE reads and lists one entry per CDR3 protein. The sample has some 940,000 distinct CDR3 sequences; 25% to 30% are singletons. Germline CDR1 is KGHDR and CDR2 is SFDVKD. The CDR3 is 14 residues long. V shed 1 base and J 8 bases; nucleotides not matched to a gene: 4. The sample was also reused in another study, on T cells of mothers and their children. From that study: Mothers and children who were related shared slightly more overlap than unrelated pairs, but not significantly more.

This clonotype originated in a woman in her 40s in good health. What was sequenced was blood. The genes are TRBV24-1 and TRBJ2-4; 7 bases match TRBD2. The CDR3 loop reads CATSDLQAGDIQYF. In nucleotides, the CDR3 is TGTGCCACCAGTGATTTACAGGCGGGGGACATTCAGTACTTC.